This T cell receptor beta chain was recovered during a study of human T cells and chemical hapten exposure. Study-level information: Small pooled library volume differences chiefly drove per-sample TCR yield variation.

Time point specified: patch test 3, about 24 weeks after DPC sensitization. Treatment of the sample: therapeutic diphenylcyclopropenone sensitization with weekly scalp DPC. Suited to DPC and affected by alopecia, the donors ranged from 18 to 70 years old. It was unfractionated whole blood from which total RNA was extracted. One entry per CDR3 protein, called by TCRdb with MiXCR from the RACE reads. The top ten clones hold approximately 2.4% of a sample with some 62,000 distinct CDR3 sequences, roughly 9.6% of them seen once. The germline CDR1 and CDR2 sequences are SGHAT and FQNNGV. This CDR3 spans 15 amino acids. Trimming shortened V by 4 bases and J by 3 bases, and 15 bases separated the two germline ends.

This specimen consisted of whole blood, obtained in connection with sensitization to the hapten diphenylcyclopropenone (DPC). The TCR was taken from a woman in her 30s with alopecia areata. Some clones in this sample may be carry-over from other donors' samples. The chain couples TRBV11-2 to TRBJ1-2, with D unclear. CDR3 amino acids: CASSSMGRTDYGYTF. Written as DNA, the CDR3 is TGTGCCAGCAGCTCGATGGGCAGGACGGACTATGGCTACACCTTC. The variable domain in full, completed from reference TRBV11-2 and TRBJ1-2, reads EAGVAQSPRYKIIEKRQSVAFWCNPISGHATLYWYQQILGQGPKLLIQFQNNGVVDDSQLPKDRFSAERLKGVDSTLKIQPAKLEDSAVYLCASSSMGRTDYGYTFGSGTRLTVV.